This is a list of T cell receptor beta chains from one sample in a study of blood T cell repertoires in COVID-19. Assay used: immunoSEQ multiplex PCR; TCRdb lists only in-frame clones, some missing. The table records approximately 190,000 clones, around 84% of them present only once. The sequenced sample was peripheral blood. Receptor source: an elderly man with acute or convalescent COVID-19. CDR3s include the opening cysteine and the closing phenylalanine or tryptophan. Fields, in order: J gene, D gene, clone size, V gene, CDR3 DNA, CDR3 protein. D genes are given only for firm matches. A row's size may be missing; if present it is once, few, many or a size class.

>TRBJ1-5|TRBD1|.|TRBV27
TGTGCCAGCAAGGAGGGGCAGGGGGCCCTGGTAGGGCAGCCCCAGCATTTT
CASKEGQGALVGQPQHF
>TRBJ1-4|.|.|TRBV28
TGTGCCAGCAGTCTACAGGGAGGGGTTGAAAAACTGTTTTTT
CASSLQGGVEKLFF
>TRBJ2-7|TRBD1|.|TRBV3-1/TRBV3-2
TGTGCCAGCAGCCTTGCGACAGGGGGTTACGAGCAGTACTTC
CASSLATGGYEQYF
>TRBJ1-2|.|.|TRBV30
TGTGCCTGGAGTGACCAGGCTCACTATGGCTACACCTTC
CAWSDQAHYGYTF
>TRBJ2-7|.|few|TRBV19
TGTGCCAGTAGTTCGCAGGGTTCCCCCTACGAGCAGTACTTC
CASSSQGSPYEQYF
>TRBJ1-5|.|.|TRBV12-3/TRBV12-4
TGTGCCAGCAGTTTCGGCGGTAATCAGCCCCAGCATTTT
CASSFGGNQPQHF
>TRBJ2-2|.|.|TRBV6-5
TGTGCCAGCAGTTTCATCACAACCGGGGAGCTGTTTTTT
CASSFITTGELFF
>TRBJ2-5|.|.|TRBV18
TGTGCCAGCTCACCAGAGAACCAAGAGACCCAGTACTTC
CASSPENQETQYF
>TRBJ2-7|TRBD1|.|TRBV28
TGTGCCAGCAGTTTGGGACAGGGCTACGAGCAGTACTTC
CASSLGQGYEQYF
>TRBJ1-1|.|.|TRBV27
TGTGCCAGCAGTCGGGACGGGAGATACACTGAAGCTTTCTTT
CASSRDGRYTEAFF
>TRBJ2-1|TRBD2|.|TRBV12-3/TRBV12-4
TGTGCCAGCAGTCCTAGCGGGAATGAGCAGTTCTTC
CASSPSGNEQFF
>TRBJ2-1|TRBD1|.|TRBV29-1
TGCAGCGTTGGGACAGGGCCCTACAATGAGCAGTTCTTC
CSVGTGPYNEQFF
>TRBJ2-1|.|few|TRBV5-1
TGCGCCAGCAGCTTGGTATTCGGGAATGAGCAGTTCTTC
CASSLVFGNEQFF
>TRBJ2-2|.|.|TRBV4-3
TGCGCCAGCAGCCAAGGGCAGAACACCGGGGAGCTGTTTTTT
CASSQGQNTGELFF
>TRBJ1-6|.|.|TRBV28
TGTGCCAGCAGTACCGATAGGACAGCCCTTATTTATAATTCACCCCTCCACTTT
CASSTDRTALIYNSPLHF
>TRBJ1-2|.|.|TRBV6-2/TRBV6-3
TGTGCCAGCAGTCGGGTTGTCTATGGCTACACCTTC
CASSRVVYGYTF
>TRBJ2-1|TRBD2|.|TRBV10-1
TGCGCCAGCACCTCGGGGGGGGCCGACAATGAGCAGTTCTTC
CASTSGGADNEQFF
>TRBJ2-7|.|.|TRBV27
TGTGCCAGCAGTTTCCCCGGACTAAGGGACGAGCAGTACTTC
CASSFPGLRDEQYF
>TRBJ1-2|.|.|TRBV5-1
TGCGCCAGCAGCTTGGGTGGGAGCTATGGCTACACCTTC
CASSLGGSYGYTF
>TRBJ2-3|.|.|TRBV5-1
TGCGCCAGCAGCTTGGATTGGGGAGGCACAGATACGCAGTATTTT
CASSLDWGGTDTQYF
>TRBJ1-1|.|.|TRBV15
TGTGCCACCAGCACCGGAGAGATGCGGAACACTGAAGCTTTCTTT
CATSTGEMRNTEAFF
>TRBJ2-7|TRBD2|.|TRBV18
TGTGCCAGCTCACCAAATGAACTAGCGGGGTACGAGCAGTACTTC
CASSPNELAGYEQYF
>TRBJ2-1|TRBD2|once|TRBV27
TGTGCCAGCAGTTTCAGACTAGCGGGAGGGATAAGCTCCTACAATGAGCAGTTCTTC
CASSFRLAGGISSYNEQFF
>TRBJ2-1|TRBD2|.|TRBV27
TGTGCCAGCAGCTCGGGAGGGCCGGGTAATGAGCAGTTCTTC
CASSSGGPGNEQFF
>TRBJ1-5|TRBD1|.|TRBV4-2
TGTGCCAGCAGCCAAGCCCCCAGGGGGCTTCAGCCCCAGCATTTT
CASSQAPRGLQPQHF
>TRBJ1-2|.|few|TRBV5-5
TGTGCCAGCAGCCTTTACTCGACAGAGCCCTATGGCTACACCTTC
CASSLYSTEPYGYTF
>TRBJ1-1|.|.|TRBV19
TGTGCCAACATATCAGCAAGGACAGACATGAACACTGAAGCTTTCTTT
CANISARTDMNTEAFF
>TRBJ1-1|.|.|TRBV12-3/TRBV12-4
TGTGCCAGCAGTTTCTCCCCAGGGACTGGAGCTTTCTTT
CASSFSPGTGAFF
>TRBJ1-1|.|.|TRBV30
TGTGCCTGGAGGCGGACAGTTGATTCCTCGGCTTTCTTT
CAWRRTVDSSAFF
>TRBJ1-5|TRBD1|.|TRBV19
TGTGCCAGTAGTATGGTTCAGGGACAGGGGAATCAGCCCCAGCATTTT
CASSMVQGQGNQPQHF
>TRBJ1-2|TRBD1|.|TRBV10-3
TGTGCCATCAGCTCAGGGGGACAGATAAACTATGGCTACACCTTC
CAISSGGQINYGYTF
>TRBJ1-4|TRBD1|.|TRBV9
TGTGCCAGCAGCGTAGGGACAGGGGGTAATGAAAAACTGTTTTTT
CASSVGTGGNEKLFF
>TRBJ1-1|TRBD1|.|TRBV5-4
TGTGCCAGCAGCTCGGGACAGGCGAACACTGAAGCTTTCTTT
CASSSGQANTEAFF
>TRBJ2-7|TRBD1|.|TRBV29-1
TGCAGCGTTGAGGGACAGGGGAACGAGCAGTACTTC
CSVEGQGNEQYF
>TRBJ2-1|.|.|TRBV6-5
TGTGCCAGCAGGGATACAGGGTGGAATGAGCAGTTCTTC
CASRDTGWNEQFF
>TRBJ2-6|.|.|TRBV19
TGTGCCAGTAGTACCGAACAGGCTGGGGCCAACGTCCTGACTTTC
CASSTEQAGANVLTF
>TRBJ1-5|TRBD1|.|TRBV6-6
TGTGCCAGCAGTTACGCCACAGGGGATCAGCCCCAGCATTTT
CASSYATGDQPQHF
>TRBJ2-2|TRBD2|.|TRBV19
TGTGCCAGTAGCCTGACTAGCGGGAGCACCGGGGAGCTGTTTTTT
CASSLTSGSTGELFF
>TRBJ1-2|.|.|TRBV20-1
TGCAGTGCTAGTTCCCCGTCCTATGGCTACACCTTC
CSASSPSYGYTF
>TRBJ2-3|.|.|TRBV11-2
TGTGCCAGCAGCTTAGTCAGGGATACGCAGTATTTT
CASSLVRDTQYF
>TRBJ1-3|.|few|TRBV7-2
TGTGCCAGCAGCTTTCAGTGGTCTGGAAACACCATATATTTT
CASSFQWSGNTIYF
>TRBJ1-6|.|.|TRBV7-9
TGTGCCAGCAGTCCCTATACGGGGATGGGCTCACCCCTCCACTTT
CASSPYTGMGSPLHF
>TRBJ2-7|.|.|TRBV9
TGCGGGCGTCTGGGGCAATCCTACGAGCAGTACTTC
CGRLGQSYEQYF
>TRBJ2-1|TRBD2|.|TRBV11-2
TGTGCCAGCGCACCGGGACTAGCGGGAAAATACAATGAGCAGTTCTTC
CASAPGLAGKYNEQFF
>TRBJ2-7|TRBD2|.|TRBV28
TGTGCCAGCAATCGAGCGGGAGGCGGCTCCTACGAGCAGTACTTC
CASNRAGGGSYEQYF
>TRBJ2-7|TRBD1|.|TRBV5-1
TGCGCCAGCAGCCTGGACCCGACAGGGATCTACGAGCAGTACTTC
CASSLDPTGIYEQYF
>TRBJ2-1|.|few|TRBV3-1/TRBV3-2
TGTGCCAGCAGCCAAGTGTTAGCCGTCAGGGGCAATGAGCAGTTCTTC
CASSQVLAVRGNEQFF
>TRBJ1-6|.|.|TRBV11-2
TGTGCCAGCAGCCTGATCGGGACACCCGGCTCCTATAATTCACCCCTCCACTTT
CASSLIGTPGSYNSPLHF
>TRBJ2-3|.|.|TRBV10-3
TGTGCCATCAGCCCTCGGGCAGATACGCAGTATTTT
CAISPRADTQYF
>TRBJ1-2|TRBD1|.|TRBV4-3
TGCGCCAGCAGCCAAGGGACAGGGGGGAGCGATGGCTACACCTTC
CASSQGTGGSDGYTF
>TRBJ2-6|.|.|TRBV18
TGTGCCAGCTCATCGACAATTACACTCTCTGGGGCCAACGTCCTGACTTTC
CASSSTITLSGANVLTF
>TRBJ2-5|.|.|TRBV29-1
TGCAGCAAATCGGAGGGACTTCTCGGGCCCCAGTACTTC
CSKSEGLLGPQYF
>TRBJ1-5|TRBD1|once|TRBV6-1
TGTGCCAGCAGTGGGACAGGGGGGGGATTTGGCAATCAGCCCCAGCATTTT
CASSGTGGGFGNQPQHF
>TRBJ1-2|TRBD1|.|TRBV2
TGTGCCAGCAGCAGTGGGCCAGGCGATGGGACAGACTATGGCTACACCTTC
CASSSGPGDGTDYGYTF
>TRBJ2-1|TRBD2|.|TRBV29-1
TGCAGCGTTGTCGTAAGGGGACTAGCGGGCAATGAGCAGTTCTTC
CSVVVRGLAGNEQFF
>TRBJ1-2|TRBD1|.|TRBV5-1
TGCGCCAGCAGCTCCACTACAGGGGCGCCGTCTGGCTACACCTTC
CASSSTTGAPSGYTF
>TRBJ2-3|.|once|TRBV9
TGTGCCAGCAGCGTAGCCTTTAGCAGCACAGATACGCAGTATTTT
CASSVAFSSTDTQYF